This TCR beta chain came from a study of blood T cell repertoires in COVID-19 (TCRdb year 2020). Regarding the complete study: Samples from collaborators originated in the United States, Italy and Spain and spanned both the acute and convalescent phases of COVID-19. Samples came from the ongoing ImmuneRACE study (first 160 participants) plus 1,254 subjects from 6 global collaborators. Sample metadata almost always included a de-identified subject ID, COVID-19 status, age in years and sex. The material from the prospective study consisted of cDNA or gDNA derived from T cells, B-cell-depleted T cells, or PBMCs. The dataset comprised deeply sampled blood TCRbeta repertoires from subjects exposed to, actively infected with, or recovered from COVID-19. The repertoires were made available in a free public database intended to serve as a resource for research on the immune response to SARS-CoV-2. Where HLA class I and class II types were available, the types were taken from metadata supplied by the sample provider, not from assay-based typing.

TCRbeta CDR3 regions were amplified from genomic DNA by means of the immunoSEQ Assay, a bias-controlled multiplex PCR. The source study handled its data this way. The number of nucleated cells in each sample was estimated by amplification of reference gene primers within the assay. To quantify the absolute abundance of each unique TCRbeta CDR3 rearrangement, sequence reads were collapsed and filtered. For each sample, productive Simpson clonality was calculated as the square root of Simpson's diversity index across productive rearrangements. The table was pulled from immuneACCESS by TCRdb, which kept in-frame rearrangements only. Such tables lose some clones; where checked, under half of the loss comes from unresolved V genes, and the rest has no known cause. V and J calls and clone size are as listed in that table; D and trimming were resolved from the DNA. For this sample there are some 68,000 clones; 75% to 95% appear just once. Around 7.8% of the sample belongs to the ten largest clones.

One collaborating source in Seattle enrolled patients during active infection and followed them longitudinally through the course of disease. Whole blood was collected in K2EDTA tubes by collaborating institutions according to the institutions' own protocols. For TCRbeta analysis, collaborators shipped samples in one of three forms: frozen whole blood, isolated PBMCs, or DNA extracted from either of those sample types. In regard to this clone: This receptor's antigen is unknown. No quality values exist for individual bases; no much larger clone is one base distant.

The CDR3 measures 13 amino acids from cysteine to phenylalanine. The entry retains the CDR3 DNA only, 39 bases that are in frame from base 1. V lost 11 bases and J lost 0 bases; the stretch between them is 14 bases long. Overall study outcomes, separate from this receptor: Clinical and demographic metadata were provided uncurated, with the amount varying by source and participant.

The sequence derives from a man aged 40-50 years with COVID-19, enrolled during active disease. The chain was built from TRBV23-1 and TRBJ2-7, and TRBD1 may be the D gene, going by 6 matching bases. TRBV23-1 is identified as an open reading frame with a role that is uncertain. Sequenced input: peripheral blood. The CDR3 region: CAGILDSSYEQYF. In nucleotides, the sequence is TGCGCCGGGATATTGGACAGCTCCTACGAGCAGTACTTC.